This passage covers 18 T cell receptor beta chains from one sample sequenced in a study of beta chain features in type 1 diabetes. Study conclusions and caveats: All four CD4+ subsets from Type 1 diabetes patients carried moderately but significantly shorter TCRB CDR3s.

Every bit of the isolated RNA underwent reverse transcription, so sequencing read expressed TCRB transcripts. Using immunoSEQ multiplex PCR, the repertoire was profiled, and TCRdb retains in-frame clones only, with some absent. The sample comprises about 260,000 clones, roughly 20% of which are singletons, and around 0.029% rests with the top ten. Antigens for these TCRs are unknown. The sequencing sample was made of naive CD4+ T cells from blood. The source of these receptors is a woman between 35 and 50 years old with type 1 diabetes.

This chain connects TRBV7-9 to TRBJ2-2; D uncertain. Germline V gene data show CDR1 as SEHNR and CDR2 as FQNEAQ (reference sequence). This CDR3 comprises 16 residues. Trimming removed 1 base at V and 1 base at J, with 10 bases between. The CDR3 DNA reads as TGTGCCAGCAGCTTAGTAACACCAAGGAACACCGGGGAGCTGTTTTTT. Protein: CASSLVTPRNTGELFF.

The chain is built from TRBV28 and TRBJ1-1, with TRBD1 matching 7 bases. In germline, CDR1 is MDHEN, CDR2 SYDVKM. CDR3 length equals 13 residues. This chain's CDR3 is CAIRDSYTGEAFF. DNA for the CDR3: TGTGCGATCCGGGACAGTTATACGGGTGAAGCTTTCTTT.

This clone occurred a few times. The gene calls are TRBV7-3 and TRBJ1-1; D unclear. V dropped 4 bases and J dropped 3 bases, with 9 bases sitting between them. The CDR3 spans 13 residues. The germline V gene has CDR1 SGHTA and CDR2 FQGTGA. The CDR3 here is CASSWRRDTEAFF. CDR3 DNA sequence: TGTGCCAGCAGCTGGAGACGAGACACTGAAGCTTTCTTT.

V and J are TRBV28 and TRBJ2-5, with D perhaps matching TRBD1 (7 bases). The V end was cut by 5 bases, the J end by 5 bases, with 18 bases between. The germline V gene has CDR1 MDHEN and CDR2 SYDVKM. CDR3 size: 15 residues. The CDR3 DNA reads TGTGCCAGCAGTCCCGCAGGGGGAGGTTTTGAGACCCAGTACTTC. Protein sequence: CASSPAGGGFETQYF.

V is TRBV11-2 and J is TRBJ1-1; 7 bases align to TRBD1. J lost 4 bases, V lost 5 bases, and 13 bases had no gene match. Germline assignment: CDR1 SGHAT and CDR2 FQNNGV. This CDR3 spans 16 amino acids. The DNA for the CDR3 is TGTGCCAGCAGCCCACAGACAGGGTGGAAGGGCACTGAAGCTTTCTTT. As protein: CASSPQTGWKGTEAFF.

The chain is built from TRBV7-3 and TRBJ1-2, with a tentative D call TRBD1 (5 bases). The CDR3 length is 13 residues. The germline V gene has CDR1 SGHTA and CDR2 FQGTGA. V was shortened by 2 bases and J by 1 base, with 5 bases between the two germline ends. The CDR3 nucleotides read TGTGCCAGCAGCTTAGACAGTAACTATGGCTACACCTTC. It specifies CASSLDSNYGYTF.

The chain couples TRBV7-2 to TRBJ2-5, with TRBD1 as a possible D gene (5 bases). Trimming left V 3 bases short and J 3 bases short, with 11 bases between. The CDR3 has 14 residues. Germline V lookup: CDR1 SGHTA, CDR2 FQGNSA. CDR3 bases: TGTGCCAGCAGCTTCGACAGAGTGAAAGAGACCCAGTACTTC. This codes for CASSFDRVKETQYF.

The V and J genes are TRBV7-3 and TRBJ2-1; 10 nucleotides match TRBD2. Trimming at V came to 4 bases and at J to 6 bases, leaving 6 bases not matched to a gene. This CDR3 is 15 amino acids long. Germline V gene lookup returns CDR1 SGHTA and CDR2 FQGTGA. The CDR3 sequence: CASSSPSGRANEQFF. CDR3 DNA: TGTGCCAGCAGCTCCCCCAGCGGGAGGGCCAATGAGCAGTTCTTC.

This clone was found a few times. The J gene is TRBJ2-7, the V gene TRBV9; 8 positions agree with TRBD2. CDR3 size: 16 residues. V lost 0 bases, J lost 3 bases, and 8 bases stayed unmatched. Germline CDR1 SGDLS, CDR2 YYNGEE. CDR3: CASSVAAGTRGYEQYF. The CDR3 DNA is TGTGCCAGCAGCGTAGCAGCAGGGACTAGGGGCTACGAGCAGTACTTC.

V and J are TRBV30 and TRBJ2-7, with TRBD1 matching 10 bases. Germline lookup yields CDR1 GTSNPN and CDR2 SVGIG (reference sequence). CDR3 length: 14 amino acids. The ends lost 5 bases at V and 5 bases at J; junction bases unmatched: 9. CDR3: CAWGGDRGWNEQYF. The CDR3 nucleotides are TGTGCCTGGGGGGGGGACAGGGGTTGGAACGAGCAGTACTTC. Full variable domain (outside the CDR3, taken from reference TRBV30 and TRBJ2-7): SQTIHQWPATLVQPVGSPLSLECTVEGTSNPNLYWYRQAAGRGLQLLFYSVGIGQISSEVPQNLSASRPQDRQFILSSKKLLLSDSGFYLCAWGGDRGWNEQYFGPGTRLTVT.

The chain uses TRBV18 and TRBJ2-1, with D possibly being TRBD2 (6 bases). V lost 0 bases, J lost 9 bases, and 15 bases lay in between. CDR3 size: 15 residues. Per the germline V gene, CDR1 is KGHSH and CDR2 is LQKENI. The CDR3 is CASSPPAGTWGEQFF. The CDR3 coding sequence is TGTGCCAGCTCACCACCCGCCGGGACTTGGGGTGAGCAGTTCTTC.

This clone was observed a few times. The chain joins TRBV2 to TRBJ2-1, with TRBD1 identical over 9 bases. Losses at the gene ends were 1 base for V and 13 bases for J; bases not matched to a gene: 11. The CDR3 extends over 15 amino acids. Germline CDR1 reads SNHLY; CDR2 reads FYNNEI. The CDR3 here is CASSEEMSPTGGQFF. In DNA, the CDR3 is TGTGCCAGCAGTGAAGAGATGAGCCCGACAGGGGGTCAGTTCTTC.

A few counts support this clone. V usage is TRBV7-8 and J usage is TRBJ2-7; D possibly corresponds to TRBD2 (5 bases). V was clipped by 2 bases and J by 1 base, with 18 bases between them. The CDR3 sequence is 17 residues long. CDR1 and CDR2 from the germline V gene are SGHVS and FQNEAQ. The chain's CDR3 is CASSLKARAVGSYEQYF. In DNA form, the CDR3 reads TGTGCCAGCAGCTTAAAAGCGCGGGCAGTCGGATCCTACGAGCAGTACTTC.

The chain combines TRBV18 with TRBJ2-1; 7 bases match TRBD1. The CDR3 spans 14 residues. The V and J ends lost 6 bases and 5 bases, in that order; junction bases with no gene match: 7. The germline CDR1 and CDR2 sequences are KGHSH and LQKENI. The chain's CDR3 is CASSPSGTDNEQFF. CDR3 sequence (DNA): TGTGCCAGCTCCCCATCCGGGACAGACAATGAGCAGTTCTTC.

In this sample, this clone turned up once. This chain uses TRBV19 with TRBJ1-2; the match to TRBD1 covers 9 bases. The CDR3 sequence is 13 residues long. V lost 6 bases, J lost 8 bases, and 7 bases stayed unmatched. Germline V gives CDR1 LNHDA, CDR2 SQIVND (reference sequence). CDR3 nucleotide sequence: TGTGCCAGTAGATCCACAGGGGGCTCGGGCTACACCTTC. The encoded protein is CASRSTGGSGYTF.

This chain links TRBV4-1 with TRBJ1-2; TRBD1 matches at 11 bases. Looked up from germline, CDR1 is MGHRA and CDR2 is YSYEKL. The CDR3 is 15 amino acids. The V and J ends lost 0 bases and 8 bases, in that order; junction bases with no gene match: 5. CDR3 amino acids: CASSQDWDRGYGYTF. The CDR3 DNA reads as TGCGCCAGCAGCCAAGACTGGGACAGGGGGTACGGCTACACCTTC.

V gene TRBV30 combines with J gene TRBJ2-7, with a possible D match to TRBD1 (6 bases). The V end was cut by 0 bases, the J end by 3 bases, with 9 bases between. From germline, CDR1 is GTSNPN and CDR2 SVGIG (reference sequence). The CDR3 runs to 13 residues. DNA for the CDR3: TGTGCCTGGAGTGTTAGGGGGAACTACGAGCAGTACTTC. This translates into CAWSVRGNYEQYF.

The chain couples TRBV4-2 to TRBJ1-1, with TRBD1 matching 8 bases. The V and J ends lost 0 bases and 1 base, in that order; junction bases with no gene match: 7. CDR3 length: 17 amino acids. The V gene's germline CDR1 is LGHNA and CDR2 YNFKEQ. For the CDR3, the DNA is TGTGCCAGCAGCCAAGAGGCCCGACAGGGGAGGAACACTGAAGCTTTCTTT. Translated: CASSQEARQGRNTEAFF.